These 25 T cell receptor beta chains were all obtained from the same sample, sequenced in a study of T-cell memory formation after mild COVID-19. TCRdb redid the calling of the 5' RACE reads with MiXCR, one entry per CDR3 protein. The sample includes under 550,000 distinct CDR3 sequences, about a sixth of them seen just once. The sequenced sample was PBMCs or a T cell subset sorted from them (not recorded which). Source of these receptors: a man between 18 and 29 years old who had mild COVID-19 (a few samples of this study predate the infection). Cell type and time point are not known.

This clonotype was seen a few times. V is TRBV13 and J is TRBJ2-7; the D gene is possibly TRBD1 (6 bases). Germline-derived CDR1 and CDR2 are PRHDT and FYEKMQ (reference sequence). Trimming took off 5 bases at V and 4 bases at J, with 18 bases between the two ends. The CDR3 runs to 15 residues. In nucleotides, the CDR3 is TGTGCCAGCAGCCCCCCCGACAGGCCAAATTACGAGCAGTACTTC. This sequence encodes CASSPPDRPNYEQYF.

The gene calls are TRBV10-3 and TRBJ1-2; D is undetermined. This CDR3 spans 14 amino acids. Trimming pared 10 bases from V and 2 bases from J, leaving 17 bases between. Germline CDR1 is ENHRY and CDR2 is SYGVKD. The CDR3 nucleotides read TGTGCCACTCAACACGGCGAACCCAACTATGGCTACACCTTC. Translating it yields CATQHGEPNYGYTF.

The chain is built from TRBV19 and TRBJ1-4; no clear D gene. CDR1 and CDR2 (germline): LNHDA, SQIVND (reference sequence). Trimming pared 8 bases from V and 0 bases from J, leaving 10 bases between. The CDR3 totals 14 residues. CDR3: CASLDGTTNEKLFF. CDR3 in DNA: TGTGCCAGTTTAGACGGAACAACTAATGAAAAACTGTTTTTT.

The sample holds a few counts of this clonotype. As DNA, the CDR3 is TGTGCCAGCAGTTGGGTTAAACAGCCCCAGCATTTT. This gives the protein CASSWVKQPQHF. The chain recombines TRBV6-2 or TRBV6-3 with TRBJ1-5; the D is unclear. V was clipped by 4 bases and J by 7 bases, with 8 bases between them. Germline V gives CDR1 MNHEY, CDR2 SVGEGT. This CDR3 has 12 residues.

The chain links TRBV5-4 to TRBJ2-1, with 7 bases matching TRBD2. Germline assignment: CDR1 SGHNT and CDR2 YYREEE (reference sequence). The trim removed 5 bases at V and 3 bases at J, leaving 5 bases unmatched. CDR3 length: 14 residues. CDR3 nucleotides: TGTGCCAGCAGTCGGGACTACAACTACAATGAGCAGTTCTTC. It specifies CASSRDYNYNEQFF.

The CDR3 DNA reads as TGTGCCAGCAGTTACCGGTTAGGCTACGAGCAGTACGTC. Translated, it gives CASSYRLGYEQYV. The chain links TRBV27 to TRBJ2-7; D unclear. CDR3 size: 13 residues. Trimming took off 4 bases at V and 3 bases at J, with 10 bases between the two ends. The germline gives CDR1 MNHEY, CDR2 SMNVEV (reference sequence).

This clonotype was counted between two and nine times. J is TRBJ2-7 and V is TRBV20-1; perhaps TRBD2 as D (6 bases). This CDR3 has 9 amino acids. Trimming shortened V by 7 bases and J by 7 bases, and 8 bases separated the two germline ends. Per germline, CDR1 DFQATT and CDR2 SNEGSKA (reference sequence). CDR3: CSVGGEQYV. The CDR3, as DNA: TGCAGTGTGGGGGGAGAGCAGTACGTC.

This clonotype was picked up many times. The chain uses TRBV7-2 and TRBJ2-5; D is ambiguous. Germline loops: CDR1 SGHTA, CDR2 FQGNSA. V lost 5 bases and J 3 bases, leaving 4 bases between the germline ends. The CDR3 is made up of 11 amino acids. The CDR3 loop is CASSPKETQYF. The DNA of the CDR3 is TGTGCCAGCAGCCCTAAAGAGACCCAGTACTTC. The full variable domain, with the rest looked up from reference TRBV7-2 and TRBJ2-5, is GAGVSQSPSNKVTEKGKDVELRCDPISGHTALYWYRQSLGQGLEFLIYFQGNSAPDKSGLPSDRFSAERTGGSVSTLTIQRTQQEDSAVYLCASSPKETQYFGPGTRLLVL.

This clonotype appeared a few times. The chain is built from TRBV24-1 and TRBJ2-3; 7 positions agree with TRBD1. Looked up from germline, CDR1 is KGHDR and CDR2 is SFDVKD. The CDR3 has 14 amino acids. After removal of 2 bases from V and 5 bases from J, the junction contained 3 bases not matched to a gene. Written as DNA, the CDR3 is TGTGCCACCAGTGATTGGGACAGTTTAGATACGCAGTATTTT. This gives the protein CATSDWDSLDTQYF.

For the CDR3, the DNA is TGTGCCAGCAGTGGCGGGAGGGCAGGGGAAGGAGATACGCAGTATTTT. Protein: CASSGGRAGEGDTQYF. The V and J genes are TRBV2 and TRBJ2-3; the match to TRBD2 covers 9 bases. CDR1 is SNHLY and CDR2 is FYNNEI in the germline V gene. The CDR3 totals 16 residues. V lost 4 bases and J lost 5; bases outside the gene matches: 10.

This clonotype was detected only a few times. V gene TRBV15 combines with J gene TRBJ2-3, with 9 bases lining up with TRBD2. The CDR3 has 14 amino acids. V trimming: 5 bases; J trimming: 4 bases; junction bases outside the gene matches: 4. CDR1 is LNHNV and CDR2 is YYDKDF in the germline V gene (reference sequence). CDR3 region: CATSDGTSSDTQYF. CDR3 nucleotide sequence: TGTGCCACCAGCGACGGGACTAGCTCAGATACGCAGTATTTT.

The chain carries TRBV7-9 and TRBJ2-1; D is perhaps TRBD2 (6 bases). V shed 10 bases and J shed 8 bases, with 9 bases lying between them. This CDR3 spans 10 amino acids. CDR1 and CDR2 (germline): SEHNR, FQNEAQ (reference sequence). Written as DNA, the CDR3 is TGTGCCACCGGGGACTATGAGCAGTTCTTC. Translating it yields CATGDYEQFF. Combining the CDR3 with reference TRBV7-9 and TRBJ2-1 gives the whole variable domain DTGVSQNPRHKITKRGQNVTFRCDPISEHNRLYWYRQTLGQGPEFLTYFQNEAQLEKSRLLSDRFSAERPKGSFSTLEIQRTEQGDSAMYLCATGDYEQFFGPGTRLTVL.

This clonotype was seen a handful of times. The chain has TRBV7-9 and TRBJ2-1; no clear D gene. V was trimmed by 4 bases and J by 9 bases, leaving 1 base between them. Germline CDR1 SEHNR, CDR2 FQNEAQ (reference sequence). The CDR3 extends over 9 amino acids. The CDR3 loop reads CASSSEQFF. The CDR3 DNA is TGTGCCAGCAGCTCTGAGCAGTTCTTC. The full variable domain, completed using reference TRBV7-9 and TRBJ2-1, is DTGVSQNPRHKITKRGQNVTFRCDPISEHNRLYWYRQTLGQGPEFLTYFQNEAQLEKSRLLSDRFSAERPKGSFSTLEIQRTEQGDSAMYLCASSSEQFFGPGTRLTVL.

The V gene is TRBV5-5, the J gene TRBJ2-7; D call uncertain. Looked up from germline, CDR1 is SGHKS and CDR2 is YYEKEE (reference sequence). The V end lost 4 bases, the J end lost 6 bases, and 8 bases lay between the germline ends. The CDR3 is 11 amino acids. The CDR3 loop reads CASSVTGEQYF. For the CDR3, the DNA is TGTGCCAGCAGCGTGACGGGCGAGCAGTACTTC.

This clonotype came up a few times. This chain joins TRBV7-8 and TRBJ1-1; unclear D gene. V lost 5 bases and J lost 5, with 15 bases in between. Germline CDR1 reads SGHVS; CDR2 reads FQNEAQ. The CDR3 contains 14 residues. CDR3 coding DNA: TGTGCCAGCAGCCCCGCGAGGTTGGGAACTGAAGCTTTCTTT. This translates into CASSPARLGTEAFF.

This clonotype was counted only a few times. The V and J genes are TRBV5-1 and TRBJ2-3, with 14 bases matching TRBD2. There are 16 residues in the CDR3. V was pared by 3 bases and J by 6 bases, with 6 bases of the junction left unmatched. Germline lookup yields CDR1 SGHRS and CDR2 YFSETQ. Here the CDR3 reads CASSSGLAGVGDTQYF. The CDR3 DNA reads TGCGCCAGCAGCTCGGGACTAGCGGGGGTCGGGGATACGCAGTATTTT.

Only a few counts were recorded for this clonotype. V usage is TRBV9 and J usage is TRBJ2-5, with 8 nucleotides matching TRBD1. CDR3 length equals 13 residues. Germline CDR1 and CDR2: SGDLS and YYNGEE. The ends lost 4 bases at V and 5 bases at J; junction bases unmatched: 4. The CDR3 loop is CASSYRTGETQYF. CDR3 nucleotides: TGTGCCAGCAGCTACCGGACAGGGGAGACCCAGTACTTC.

CDR3 region: CASSVTADTEAFF. The DNA for the CDR3 is TGTGCCAGCAGCGTAACGGCCGACACTGAAGCTTTCTTT. The J gene is TRBJ1-1, the V gene TRBV9; the D is unclear. Germline V gene lookup returns CDR1 SGDLS and CDR2 YYNGEE. Between the trimmed V and J ends, which lost 1 base and 3 bases, there was a span of 7 bases. The CDR3 totals 13 residues.

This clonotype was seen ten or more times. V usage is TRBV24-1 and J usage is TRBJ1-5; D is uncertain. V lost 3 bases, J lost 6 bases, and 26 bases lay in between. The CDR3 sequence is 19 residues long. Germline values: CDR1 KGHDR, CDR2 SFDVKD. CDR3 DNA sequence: TGTGCCACCAGTGATCCGGTCTCGGTGGACTTTCAGACGACTCAGCCCCAGCATTTT. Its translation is CATSDPVSVDFQTTQPQHF.

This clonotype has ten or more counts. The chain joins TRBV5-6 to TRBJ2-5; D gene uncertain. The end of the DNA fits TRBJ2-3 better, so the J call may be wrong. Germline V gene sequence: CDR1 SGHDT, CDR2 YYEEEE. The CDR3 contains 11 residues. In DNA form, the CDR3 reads TGTGCCAGCAGCTCCCCCGGTACGCAGTATTTT. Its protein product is CASSSPGTQYF.

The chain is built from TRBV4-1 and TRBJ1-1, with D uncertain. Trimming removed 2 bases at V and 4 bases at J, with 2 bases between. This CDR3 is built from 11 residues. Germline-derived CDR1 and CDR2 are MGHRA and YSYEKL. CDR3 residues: CASSQSTEAFF. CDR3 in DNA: TGCGCCAGCAGCCAATCCACTGAAGCTTTCTTT.

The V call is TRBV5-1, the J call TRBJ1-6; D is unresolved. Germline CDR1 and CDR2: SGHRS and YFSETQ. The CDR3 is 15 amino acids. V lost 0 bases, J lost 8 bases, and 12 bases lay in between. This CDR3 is CASSLGVGRHSPLHF. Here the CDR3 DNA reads TGCGCCAGCAGCTTGGGCGTCGGGCGTCATTCACCCCTCCACTTT.

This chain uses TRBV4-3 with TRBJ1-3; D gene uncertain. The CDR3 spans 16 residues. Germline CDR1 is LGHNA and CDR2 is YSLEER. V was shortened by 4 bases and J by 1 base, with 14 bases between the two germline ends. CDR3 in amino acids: CASSLTVSASGNTIYF. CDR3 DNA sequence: TGCGCCAGCAGCCTTACGGTCTCGGCATCTGGAAACACCATATATTTT.

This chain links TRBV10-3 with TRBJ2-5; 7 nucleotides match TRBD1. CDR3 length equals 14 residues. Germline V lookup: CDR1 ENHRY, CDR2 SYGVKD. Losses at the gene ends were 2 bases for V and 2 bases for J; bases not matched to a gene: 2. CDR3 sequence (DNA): TGTGCCATCAGTGAGAGGGGACAGCAAGAGACCCAGTACTTC. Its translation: CAISERGQQETQYF.

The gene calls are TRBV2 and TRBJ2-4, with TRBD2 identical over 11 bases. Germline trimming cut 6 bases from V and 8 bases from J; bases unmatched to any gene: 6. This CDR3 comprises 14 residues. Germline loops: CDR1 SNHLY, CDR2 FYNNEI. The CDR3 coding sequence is TGTGCCAGCAGGGGGGGACTAGCGGTCTACATTCAGTACTTC. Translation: CASRGGLAVYIQYF.